Shown below are 10 T cell receptor beta chains from a single sample sequenced in a study of spatial heterogeneity in lung cancer. The study's findings and limits: Tumors with more nonsynonymous mutations had more expanded intratumoral alpha and beta TCRs.

TCRdb ran MiXCR on the 5' RACE reads and lists one entry per CDR3 protein. Among 10,000 to 15,000 distinct CDR3 sequences listed, about 6.3% were seen once. Time point described: sample taken at primary tumor resection. Antigen specificity for these receptors is unknown. This specimen was lung tumor tissue, taken at surgery. The receptors originated from a female donor with early-stage non-small cell lung cancer.

In this sample, this clonotype turned up many times. The chain joins TRBV27 to TRBJ2-7; D tentatively reads TRBD1 or TRBD2 (6 bases each). This CDR3 has 14 residues. Per the germline V gene, CDR1 is MNHEY and CDR2 is SMNVEV (reference sequence). V lost 6 bases, J lost 1 base, and 13 bases lay in between. The CDR3 nucleotides read TGTGCCAGCAGGGGAGAGGGGGGATCCTACGAGCAGTACTTC. Protein sequence: CASRGEGGSYEQYF.

This clonotype was recorded at least ten times. This chain uses TRBV7-2 with TRBJ2-5, with D perhaps assigned TRBD1 or TRBD2 (5 bases each). The V and J ends lost 4 bases and 2 bases respectively, with 14 bases between them. Per the germline V gene, CDR1 is SGHTA and CDR2 is FQGNSA. There are 15 residues in the CDR3. In DNA, the CDR3 is TGTGCCAGCAGCTCCGGGGACCCGGGACAAGAGACCCAGTACTTC. Protein: CASSSGDPGQETQYF.

The rearrangement links TRBV11-1 to TRBJ2-5; D may be TRBD1 (6 bases). V was trimmed by 2 bases and J by 9 bases, leaving 7 bases between them. CDR1 is SGHAT, CDR2 FQDESV, per germline (reference sequence). This CDR3 has 11 amino acids. DNA for the CDR3: TGTGCCAGCAGCTTATCAGGGGCCCAGTACTTC. Amino acid sequence: CASSLSGAQYF.

This clonotype was counted between two and nine times. The gene calls are TRBV28 and TRBJ2-2; no definite D call. This CDR3 is built from 14 residues. With 7 bases removed from V and 3 bases from J, the gap between germline ends came to 12 bases. The germline gives CDR1 MDHEN, CDR2 SYDVKM. DNA for the CDR3: TGTGCCAGCATGGTCAGGTTTGACACCGGGGAGCTGTTTTTT. This gives the protein CASMVRFDTGELFF.

By share, this clonotype counts as medium-sized. CDR3 amino acids: CASSVGLQPSEAFF. CDR3 sequence (DNA): TGTGCCAGCAGCGTAGGCTTACAGCCCTCTGAAGCTTTCTTT. The rearrangement joins TRBV9 to TRBJ1-1; D not certain. This CDR3 contains 14 residues. Germline V lookup: CDR1 SGDLS, CDR2 YYNGEE. Deletions cut 0 bases from V and 6 bases from J, with 12 bases between.

This clonotype occurred many times. The J gene is TRBJ2-2, the V gene TRBV5-1; D not resolved. The germline gives CDR1 SGHRS, CDR2 YFSETQ. The CDR3 length is 15 residues. The V end was cut by 4 bases, the J end by 0 bases, with 10 bases between. The CDR3 coding sequence is TGCGCCAGCAGCGTAGGACCAGCGAACACCGGGGAGCTGTTTTTT. This encodes CASSVGPANTGELFF.

This clonotype was detected many times. The rearrangement uses TRBV10-3 and TRBJ2-3; 12 positions agree with TRBD2. CDR3 length: 18 residues. Trimming cost V 3 bases and J 4 bases; bases outside gene matches: 11. Germline CDR1 and CDR2: ENHRY and SYGVKD. The DNA for the CDR3 is TGTGCCATCAGTGAAACCTCGACTAGCGGGAGACGGTCAGATACGCAGTATTTT. It codes for CAISETSTSGRRSDTQYF.

Sample share makes this clonotype medium-sized. The chain couples TRBV20-1 to TRBJ2-7; 11 bases align to TRBD2. CDR3 length equals 15 residues. Germline values: CDR1 DFQATT, CDR2 SNEGSKA (reference sequence). J lost 4 bases, V lost 0 bases, and 5 bases had no gene match. In DNA, the CDR3 is TGCAGTGCTAGAGATCCGGCTAGCGGGAGGTACGAGCAGTACTTC. Residues: CSARDPASGRYEQYF.

By sample fraction, this clonotype is medium-sized. J is TRBJ2-4 and V is TRBV27; D is ambiguous. Trimming left V 6 bases short and J 11 bases short, with 17 bases between. Germline V CDR1 and CDR2: MNHEY, SMNVEV (reference sequence). The CDR3 contains 13 residues. As DNA, the CDR3 is TGTGCCAGCAGGAGTTCATGGAATAGCTTTCAGTACTTC. Its translation is CASRSSWNSFQYF.

This clonotype was found many times. The chain couples TRBV20-1 to TRBJ2-1; 7 bases fit TRBD2. CDR1 is DFQATT, CDR2 SNEGSKA, per germline (reference sequence). With V trimmed by 3 bases and J by 7 bases, 12 bases remained unmatched. The CDR3 has 15 residues. CDR3 sequence reads: CSARRSGAKGNEQFF. The DNA of the CDR3 is TGCAGTGCTAGGAGAAGCGGGGCCAAAGGGAATGAGCAGTTCTTC.